The 19 T cell receptor beta chains presented below share a single source sample, sequenced in a study of T cell responses to AZD1222 COVID-19 vaccine (dated by TCRdb to about 2021). Library construction relied on the immunoSEQ multiplex PCR assay. The table was pulled from immuneACCESS by TCRdb, which kept in-frame rearrangements only. Such tables lose some clones; where checked, under half of the loss comes from unresolved V genes, and the rest has no known cause. The sample profile shows 75,000 to 100,000 clones; roughly nine tenths of them were found once. The ten largest clones take up approximately 11% of the sample. The label giving this sample's time point can be read as: baseline before first vaccination. Sequencing used peripheral blood, obtained on day 0 of AZD1222 vaccination. These TCRs come from an adult in good health.

The chain couples TRBV10-3 to TRBJ2-1; D is possibly TRBD1 or TRBD2 (5 bases each). V was cut by 2 bases and J by 9 bases, with 17 bases left in between. Germline assignment: CDR1 ENHRY and CDR2 SYGVKD. The CDR3 length is 15 residues. In nucleotides, the CDR3 is TGTGCCATCAGTGAGGGAATGGGGTTCGGGGCTGAGCAGTTCTTC. The encoded protein is CAISEGMGFGAEQFF.

The CDR3 DNA sequence: TGCGCCAGCAGCCAAGATGTGGGGAAGGGAAGCTCTGGAAACACCATATATTTT. This gives the protein CASSQDVGKGSSGNTIYF. The chain has TRBV4-3 and TRBJ1-3; D is undetermined. Germline CDR1 reads LGHNA; CDR2 reads YSLEER. The CDR3 has 18 amino acids. V shed 0 bases and J shed 0 bases, with 15 bases lying between them.

The V call is TRBV30, the J call TRBJ1-2; no firm D call. Germline CDR1 is GTSNPN and CDR2 is SVGIG (reference sequence). V dropped 5 bases and J dropped 8 bases, with 9 bases sitting between them. The CDR3 has 10 residues. In nucleotides, the CDR3 is TGTGCCTGGGATTTTGGAGGCTACACCTTC. It encodes CAWDFGGYTF.

This clone showed up just a few times. The chain links TRBV3-1 (or the pseudogene TRBV3-2) to TRBJ1-2; D is perhaps TRBD1 (5 bases). The CDR3 is made up of 11 amino acids. CDR1 and CDR2 from the germline V gene are LGHDT and YNNKEL (reference sequence). V dropped 3 bases and J dropped 7 bases, with 6 bases sitting between them. The CDR3 DNA reads as TGTGCCAGCAGCCACAGGGTTGGCTACACCTTC. Translated: CASSHRVGYTF.

V gene TRBV15 combines with J gene TRBJ1-5; D remains unclear. V lost 6 bases, J lost 4 bases, and 10 bases lay in between. Germline CDR1 is LNHNV and CDR2 is YYDKDF (reference sequence). The CDR3 is 13 amino acids. The CDR3 DNA reads TGTGCCACCAGTGAGAAGAGGAATCAGCCCCAGCATTTT. It specifies CATSEKRNQPQHF. The full variable domain, its missing parts supplied by reference TRBV15 and TRBJ1-5, is DAMVIQNPRYQVTQFGKPVTLSCSQTLNHNVMYWYQQKSSQAPKLLFHYYDKDFNNEADTPDNFQSRRPNTSFCFLDIRSPGLGDTAMYLCATSEKRNQPQHFGDGTRLSIL.

CDR3 nucleotide sequence: TGTGCCAGCAAGGGACTAGCGGACGTCACCGGGGAGCTGTTTTTT. This sequence encodes CASKGLADVTGELFF. The chain links TRBV9 to TRBJ2-2, with TRBD2 matching 11 bases. The germline V gene has CDR1 SGDLS and CDR2 YYNGEE. The CDR3 contains 15 residues. Germline trimming cut 6 bases from V and 4 bases from J; bases unmatched to any gene: 5.

This chain connects TRBV7-3 to TRBJ2-2; possibly TRBD2 for D (5 bases). The CDR3 is 14 residues long. In germline, CDR1 is SGHTA, CDR2 FQGTGA. The V end was cut by 1 base, the J end by 5 bases, with 8 bases between. This chain's CDR3 is CASSLNPGTGELFF. The CDR3 nucleotides read TGTGCCAGCAGCTTAAATCCGGGAACCGGGGAGCTGTTTTTT.

V usage is TRBV12-3 or TRBV12-4 and J usage is TRBJ2-1; tentatively, D is TRBD2 (6 bases). The length of the CDR3 is 13 residues. V lost 2 bases and J lost 6, with 8 bases in between. CDR3 in amino acids: CASSLWRANEQFF. The CDR3 nucleotides read TGTGCCAGCAGTTTATGGAGGGCCAATGAGCAGTTCTTC.

This chain links TRBV5-5 with TRBJ2-3; TRBD1 aligns across 7 bases. The CDR3 length is 17 residues. Germline CDR1 is SGHKS and CDR2 is YYEKEE (reference sequence). The V and J ends lost 0 bases and 2 bases, in that order; junction bases with no gene match: 9. The CDR3 DNA reads TGTGCCAGCAGCTTGGCCAGTTCAGGGGGACCCACAGATACGCAGTATTTT. Its protein product is CASSLASSGGPTDTQYF.

This clone is a singleton in its sample. V and J are TRBV9 and TRBJ1-2, with 9 bases that match TRBD1. This CDR3 has 12 amino acids. Germline CDR1 is SGDLS and CDR2 is YYNGEE. Trimming removed 3 bases from V and 8 bases from J; junction bases left unmatched: 2. The CDR3 DNA reads TGTGCCAGCAGCGGAACAGGGGGCGGCTACACCTTC. This gives the protein CASSGTGGGYTF.

The chain uses TRBV27 and TRBJ2-1, with D tentatively TRBD1 (7 bases). This CDR3 comprises 16 residues. Germline-derived CDR1 and CDR2 are MNHEY and SMNVEV (reference sequence). Trimming cost V 5 bases and J 3 bases, with 17 bases left between them. CDR3 protein: CASSTPTGRIYNEQFF. The CDR3 coding sequence is TGTGCCAGCAGTACCCCGACAGGGAGGATCTACAATGAGCAGTTCTTC.

This clone came up once. The J gene is TRBJ2-3, the V gene TRBV27, with D perhaps matching TRBD1 (7 bases). The V and J ends lost 7 bases and 4 bases respectively, with 15 bases between them. Germline V lookup: CDR1 MNHEY, CDR2 SMNVEV (reference sequence). CDR3 length: 14 amino acids. The CDR3 nucleotides are TGTGCCAGCACCCAGGGGGGAGGAGCAGATACGCAGTATTTT. Amino acids: CASTQGGGADTQYF.

The rearrangement joins TRBV9 to TRBJ1-2; 9 bases line up with TRBD1. This CDR3 comprises 13 residues. Looked up from germline, CDR1 is SGDLS and CDR2 is YYNGEE. After removal of 4 bases from V and 6 bases from J, the junction contained 4 bases not matched to a gene. The CDR3 loop reads CASSQGQGDGYTF. CDR3 coding DNA: TGTGCCAGCAGCCAGGGACAGGGTGATGGCTACACCTTC. The variable domain in full, completed from reference TRBV9 and TRBJ1-2, reads DSGVTQTPKHLITATGQRVTLRCSPRSGDLSVYWYQQSLDQGLQFLIQYYNGEERAKGNILERFSAQQFPDLHSELNLSSLELGDSALYFCASSQGQGDGYTFGSGTRLTVV.

The count of this clone is one. The V call is TRBV27, the J call TRBJ2-5; D is unclear. Trimming removed 7 bases from V and 5 bases from J, with 14 bases in between. CDR3 size: 13 residues. Germline CDR1 MNHEY, CDR2 SMNVEV (reference sequence). CDR3: CASTEMGLETQYF. The DNA of the CDR3 is TGTGCCAGCACCGAAATGGGTTTGGAGACCCAGTACTTC.

The gene calls are TRBV4-1 and TRBJ2-3, with D uncertain. The CDR3 is made up of 14 amino acids. The V and J ends lost 3 bases and 2 bases respectively, with 9 bases between them. Germline-derived CDR1 and CDR2 are MGHRA and YSYEKL. Written as DNA, the CDR3 is TGCGCCAGCAGCCACCCAGCTCTCACAGATACGCAGTATTTT. Translating it yields CASSHPALTDTQYF.

This chain uses TRBV2 with TRBJ2-1; D gene ambiguous. The CDR3 is made up of 14 amino acids. Trimming stripped 4 bases from V and 8 bases from J, with 15 bases between. Germline lookup yields CDR1 SNHLY and CDR2 FYNNEI. CDR3: CASSVGRSQDEQFF. CDR3 sequence (DNA): TGTGCCAGCAGTGTAGGTCGGTCCCAGGATGAGCAGTTCTTC.

The gene calls are TRBV7-9 and TRBJ1-2; D is ambiguous. Looked up from germline, CDR1 is SEHNR and CDR2 is FQNEAQ (reference sequence). The CDR3 length is 12 residues. Trimming took off 5 bases at V and 6 bases at J, with 10 bases between the two ends. The CDR3 region has the DNA TGTGCCAGCAGCCTGATCAGCAATGGCTACACCTTC. Its protein product is CASSLISNGYTF. The whole variable domain, filled in from reference TRBV7-9 and TRBJ1-2, reads DTGVSQNPRHKITKRGQNVTFRCDPISEHNRLYWYRQTLGQGPEFLTYFQNEAQLEKSRLLSDRFSAERPKGSFSTLEIQRTEQGDSAMYLCASSLISNGYTFGSGTRLTVV.

The V and J genes are TRBV29-1 and TRBJ2-5; 11 positions agree with TRBD2. V was clipped by 4 bases and J by 4 bases; unmatched bases: 20. CDR1 SQVTM and CDR2 ANQGSEA come from the germline V gene. This CDR3 comprises 19 residues. This CDR3 is CSVADMLGSGRAIRETQYF. As DNA, the CDR3 is TGCAGCGTTGCCGACATGCTAGGTAGCGGGAGGGCCATCAGAGAGACCCAGTACTTC.

The chain joins TRBV4-2 to TRBJ2-7, with a weak D call TRBD2 (6 bases). V lost 0 bases and J lost 0, with 9 bases in between. This CDR3 contains 15 residues. Germline CDR1 LGHNA, CDR2 YNFKEQ. The DNA of the CDR3 is TGTGCCAGCAGCCAAGATCGGGGGAGCTCCTACGAGCAGTACTTC. Encoded protein: CASSQDRGSSYEQYF.